The 6 T cell receptor beta chains given below trace back to one sample, sequenced in a study of beta chain features in type 1 diabetes. All of the isolated RNA was reverse transcribed, so expressed TCRB transcripts were sequenced. Only in-frame clones appear in the TCRdb table, and some are missing; sequencing was by immunoSEQ multiplex PCR. In the table there are hundreds of thousands of clones, roughly 70% of which are singletons. Sequencing was carried out using naive CD4+ T cells from blood. These receptors came from a man aged 30 to 39 in good health.

The V and J genes are TRBV6-5 and TRBJ1-1, with D hard to call. Deletions cut 2 bases from V and 4 bases from J, with 14 bases between. The germline V gene has CDR1 MNHEY and CDR2 SVGAGI. The CDR3 consists of 15 residues. For the CDR3, the DNA is TGTGCCAGCAGTTACGATCGGCCTTGGGGCACTGAAGCTTTCTTT. Amino acid sequence: CASSYDRPWGTEAFF.

The chain joins TRBV10-3 to TRBJ2-7; 7 bases line up with TRBD1. This CDR3 region has 14 residues. In germline, CDR1 is ENHRY, CDR2 SYGVKD. J lost 3 bases, V lost 2 bases, and 4 bases had no gene match. As DNA, the CDR3 is TGTGCCATCAGTGAGCGGGACAGCTTCTACGAGCAGTACTTC. This gives the protein CAISERDSFYEQYF.

Worth noting for this clone: Other DNA sequences within the sample encode an identical CDR3. This CDR3 is CAWSVTYEQYF. Written as DNA, the CDR3 is TGTGCCTGGAGTGTTACCTACGAGCAGTACTTC. The gene calls are TRBV30 and TRBJ2-7; unclear D gene. The germline V gene encodes CDR1 GTSNPN and CDR2 SVGIG (reference sequence). Deletions cut 0 bases from V and 2 bases from J, with 2 bases between. The CDR3 consists of 11 residues.

This chain links TRBV5-1 with TRBJ2-1; D is uncertain. CDR1 is SGHRS, CDR2 YFSETQ, per germline. CDR3 length: 16 residues. Trimming left V 1 base short and J 10 bases short, with 21 bases between. The CDR3 sequence: CASSLPVVTATDEQFF. In nucleotides, the CDR3 is TGCGCCAGCAGCTTGCCAGTGGTAACAGCCACGGACGAGCAGTTCTTC.

This clone was counted between two and nine times. This chain links TRBV30 with TRBJ2-4; tentatively, D is TRBD2 (5 bases). The CDR3 is made up of 11 amino acids. The V gene lost 4 bases and the J gene lost 8 bases, with 9 bases spanning the gap. Germline CDR1 is GTSNPN and CDR2 is SVGIG (reference sequence). The CDR3 DNA reads as TGTGCCTGGACGGCCGGGGACATTCAGTACTTC. It yields the protein CAWTAGDIQYF. The variable domain in full, with the rest retrieved from reference TRBV30 and TRBJ2-4, is SQTIHQWPATLVQPVGSPLSLECTVEGTSNPNLYWYRQAAGRGLQLLFYSVGIGQISSEVPQNLSASRPQDRQFILSSKKLLLSDSGFYLCAWTAGDIQYFGAGTRLSVL.

J is TRBJ2-3 and V is TRBV6-1, with no clear D. V lost 6 bases, J lost 6 bases, and 10 bases lay in between. Germline lookup yields CDR1 MNHNS and CDR2 SASEGT. This CDR3 is 12 amino acids long. The CDR3 DNA reads TGTGCCAGCAGGCTGACTCTCGATACGCAGTATTTT. This codes for CASRLTLDTQYF.